The 3 T cell receptor beta chains in this list originate from one sample, sequenced in a study of T cell changes during pregnancy in multiple sclerosis. Profiled with immunoSEQ multiplex PCR; TCRdb holds only in-frame clones, not every one. The sample records about 49,000 clones, approximately 95% being singletons. Source: CD8+ T cells from peripheral blood mononuclear cells, taken in the first trimester of pregnancy. These receptors were collected from a female donor with multiple sclerosis, enrolled in a pregnancy study.

CDR3 coding DNA: TGTGCCAGCTCACCAGACAGGGGCAACGAGCAGTACTTC. It encodes CASSPDRGNEQYF. The chain recombines TRBV18 with TRBJ2-7; 8 bases fit TRBD1. Germline V CDR1 and CDR2: KGHSH, LQKENI. Trimming took 2 bases from V and 5 from J; bases not matched to a gene: 2. The CDR3 runs 13 residues.

The genes are TRBV15 and TRBJ2-1; no clear D gene. Germline assignment: CDR1 LNHNV and CDR2 YYDKDF (reference sequence). The CDR3 runs 15 residues. Trimming shortened V by 0 bases and J by 4 bases, and 10 bases separated the two germline ends. The CDR3 nucleotides are TGTGCCACCAGCAGAGATATGGGCAGATACAATGAGCAGTTCTTC. Protein: CATSRDMGRYNEQFF. Complete variable domain (other parts from reference TRBV15 and TRBJ2-1): DAMVIQNPRYQVTQFGKPVTLSCSQTLNHNVMYWYQQKSSQAPKLLFHYYDKDFNNEADTPDNFQSRRPNTSFCFLDIRSPGLGDTAMYLCATSRDMGRYNEQFFGPGTRLTVL.

V and J are TRBV9 and TRBJ2-3, with 12 positions matching TRBD1. The CDR3 extends over 15 amino acids. V lost 0 bases, J lost 4 bases, and 0 bases stayed unmatched. In germline, CDR1 is SGDLS, CDR2 YYNGEE. CDR3 sequence reads: CASSVGDRGPDTQYF. The CDR3 nucleotides are TGTGCCAGCAGCGTAGGGGACAGGGGGCCAGATACGCAGTATTTT.